At least ten counts were recorded for the clone carrying this TCR beta chain. What it recognizes is unknown. The data were obtained in a study of T-cell reconstitution after alpha-beta-depleted transplantation in children. Germline V gene sequence: CDR1 SGHRS, CDR2 YFSETQ. CDR3 length: 14 residues. The germline V and J ends were trimmed by 0 bases and 5 bases, with 9 bases remaining between them. The TCRbeta library incorporated unique molecular identifiers. TCRdb redid the calling of the PCR reads with MiXCR, one entry per CDR3 protein. The sample shows approximately 300,000 distinct CDR3 sequences, 9.5% to 13% of them seen only once. Regarding the study as a whole: Several hundred expanded graft clones reportedly were the source of alpha-beta T cells about two months after transplant. T cells produced anew were the main source of T-cell counts and diversity one year after transplant. Some patients' high day-60 TCRbeta diversity was attributed to recipient cells surviving conditioning.

The chain has TRBV5-1 and TRBJ2-4; D is unresolved. This material consisted of PBMCs, taken before TCRalphabeta/CD19-depleted stem cell transplant. The TCR originated in a boy younger than two with acute myeloid leukemia, due to receive a stem cell transplant. The CDR3 loop reads CASSLGPRENIQYF. The CDR3, as DNA: TGCGCCAGCAGCTTGGGGCCCCGGGAAAACATTCAGTACTTC.